In its sample, the clone carrying this TCR beta chain was seen many times. As yet, its antigen is unknown. The sample belongs to a study of T cell repertoires in cytomegalovirus infection. Study details: CMV infection and matching HLA type were both indicated by public TCR beta signatures. Study-level results: Ex vivo, HLA-C-restricted CMV-specific TCR beta clonotypes prevailed over the rest of the response. Using cumulative public TCR beta family frequency, the authors identified those who carried CMV together with the relevant HLA.

TCRdb fed the reads into MiXCR, producing one record per CDR3 protein. The sample has 200,000 to 250,000 distinct CDR3 sequences; approximately 22% are singletons. CDR3 length: 11 residues. Germline CDR1 reads MDHEN; CDR2 reads SYDVKM. The V and J ends lost 4 bases and 4 bases respectively, with 4 bases between them. The source of this sequence is a human donor in good health (CMV status not recorded). Some clones in this sample may be carry-over from other donors' samples. Input material: CD8+ T cells from PBMCs. The V call is TRBV28, the J call TRBJ1-2; no clear D. CDR3 sequence (DNA): TGTGCCAGCAGTTGGTCCTATGGCTACACCTTC. Its translation: CASSWSYGYTF.